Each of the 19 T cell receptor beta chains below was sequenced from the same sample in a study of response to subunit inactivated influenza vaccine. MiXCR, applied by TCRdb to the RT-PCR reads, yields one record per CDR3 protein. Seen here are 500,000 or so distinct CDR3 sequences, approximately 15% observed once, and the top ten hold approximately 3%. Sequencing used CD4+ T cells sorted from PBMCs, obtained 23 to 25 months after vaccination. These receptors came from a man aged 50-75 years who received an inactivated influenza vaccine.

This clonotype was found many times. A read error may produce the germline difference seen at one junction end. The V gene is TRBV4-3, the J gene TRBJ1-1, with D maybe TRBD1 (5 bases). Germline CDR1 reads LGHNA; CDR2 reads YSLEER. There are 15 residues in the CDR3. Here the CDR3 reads CASRQDVGPGTEAFF. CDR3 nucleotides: TGCGCCAGCAGACAAGATGTGGGGCCGGGCACTGAAGCTTTCTTT.

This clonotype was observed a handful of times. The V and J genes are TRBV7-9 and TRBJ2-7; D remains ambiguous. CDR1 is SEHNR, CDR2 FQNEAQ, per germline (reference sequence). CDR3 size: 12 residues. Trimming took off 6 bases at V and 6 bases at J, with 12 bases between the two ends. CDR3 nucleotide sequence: TGTGCCAGCAGTTTTGGTCCCACCGAGCAGTACTTC. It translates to CASSFGPTEQYF.

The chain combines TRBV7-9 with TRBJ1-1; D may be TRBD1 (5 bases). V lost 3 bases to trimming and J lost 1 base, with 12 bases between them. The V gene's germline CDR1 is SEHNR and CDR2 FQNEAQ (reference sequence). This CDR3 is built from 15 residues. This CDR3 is CASSFQGLGNTEAFF. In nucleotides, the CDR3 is TGTGCCAGCAGCTTCCAGGGACTCGGGAACACTGAAGCTTTCTTT.

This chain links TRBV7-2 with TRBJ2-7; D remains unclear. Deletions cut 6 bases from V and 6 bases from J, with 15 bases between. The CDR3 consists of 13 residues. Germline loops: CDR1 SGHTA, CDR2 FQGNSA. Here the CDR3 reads CASSQGMVGEQYF. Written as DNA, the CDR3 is TGTGCCAGCAGTCAAGGAATGGTCGGCGAGCAGTACTTC.

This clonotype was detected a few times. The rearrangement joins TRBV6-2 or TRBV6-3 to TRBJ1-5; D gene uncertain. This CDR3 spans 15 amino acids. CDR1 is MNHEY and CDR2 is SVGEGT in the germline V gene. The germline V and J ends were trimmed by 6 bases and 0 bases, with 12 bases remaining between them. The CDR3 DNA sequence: TGTGCCAGCAGACCCGACGGTCCTAGCAATCAGCCCCAGCATTTT. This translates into CASRPDGPSNQPQHF.

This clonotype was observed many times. The CDR3 protein is CASSRRTGGGSNQPQHF. The DNA of the CDR3 is TGTGCCAGCAGCAGACGGACAGGGGGCGGAAGCAATCAGCCCCAGCATTTT. V is TRBV21-1 and J is TRBJ1-5; TRBD1, the D gene given by the table, was not confirmed from the DNA. TRBV21-1 is a pseudogene locus. The CDR3 sequence is 17 residues long.

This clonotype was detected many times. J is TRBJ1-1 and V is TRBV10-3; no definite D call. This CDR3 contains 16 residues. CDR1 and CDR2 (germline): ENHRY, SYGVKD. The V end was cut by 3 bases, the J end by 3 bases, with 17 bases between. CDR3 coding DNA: TGTGCCATCAGTGAATCAGCGAGGGCAGGTCACACTGAAGCTTTCTTT. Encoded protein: CAISESARAGHTEAFF.

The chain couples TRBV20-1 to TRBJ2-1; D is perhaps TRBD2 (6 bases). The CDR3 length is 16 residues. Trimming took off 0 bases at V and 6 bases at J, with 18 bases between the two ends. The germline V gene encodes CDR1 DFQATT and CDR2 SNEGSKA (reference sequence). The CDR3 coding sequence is TGCAGTGCTAGAGATACGGAAAGCGGGCCGCTCAATGAGCAGTTCTTC. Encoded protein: CSARDTESGPLNEQFF.

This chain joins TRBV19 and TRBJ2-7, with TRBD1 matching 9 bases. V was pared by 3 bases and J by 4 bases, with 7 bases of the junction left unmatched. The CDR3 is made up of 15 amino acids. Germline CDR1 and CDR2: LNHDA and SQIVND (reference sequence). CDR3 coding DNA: TGTGCCAGTAGTATCGTCCCGGGACAGGGATACGAGCAGTACTTC. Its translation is CASSIVPGQGYEQYF.

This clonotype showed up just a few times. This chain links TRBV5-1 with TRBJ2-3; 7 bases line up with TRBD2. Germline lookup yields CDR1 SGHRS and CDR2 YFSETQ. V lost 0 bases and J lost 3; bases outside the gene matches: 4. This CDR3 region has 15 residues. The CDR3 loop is CASSLVAGVTDTQYF. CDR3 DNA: TGCGCCAGCAGCTTGGTTGCGGGAGTAACAGATACGCAGTATTTT.

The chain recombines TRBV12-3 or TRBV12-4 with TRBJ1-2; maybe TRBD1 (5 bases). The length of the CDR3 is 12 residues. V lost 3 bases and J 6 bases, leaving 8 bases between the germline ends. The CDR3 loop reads CASSFSGDGYTF. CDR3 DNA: TGTGCCAGCAGTTTTTCGGGGGATGGCTACACCTTC.

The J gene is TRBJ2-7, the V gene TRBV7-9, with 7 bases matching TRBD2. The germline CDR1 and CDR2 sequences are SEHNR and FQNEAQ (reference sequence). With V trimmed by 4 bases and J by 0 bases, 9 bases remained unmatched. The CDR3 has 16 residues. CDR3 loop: CASSSLADISSYEQYF. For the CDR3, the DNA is TGTGCCAGCAGCTCGCTAGCGGACATTAGCTCCTACGAGCAGTACTTC. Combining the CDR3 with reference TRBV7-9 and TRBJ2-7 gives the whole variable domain DTGVSQNPRHKITKRGQNVTFRCDPISEHNRLYWYRQTLGQGPEFLTYFQNEAQLEKSRLLSDRFSAERPKGSFSTLEIQRTEQGDSAMYLCASSSLADISSYEQYFGPGTRLTVT.

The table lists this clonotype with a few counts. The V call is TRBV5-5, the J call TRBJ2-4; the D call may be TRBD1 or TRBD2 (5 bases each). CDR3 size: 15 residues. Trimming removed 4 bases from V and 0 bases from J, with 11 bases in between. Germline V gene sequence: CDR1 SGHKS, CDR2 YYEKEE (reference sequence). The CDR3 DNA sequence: TGTGCCAGCAGCCCCGGGGCAGTAGCCAAAAACATTCAGTACTTC. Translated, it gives CASSPGAVAKNIQYF.

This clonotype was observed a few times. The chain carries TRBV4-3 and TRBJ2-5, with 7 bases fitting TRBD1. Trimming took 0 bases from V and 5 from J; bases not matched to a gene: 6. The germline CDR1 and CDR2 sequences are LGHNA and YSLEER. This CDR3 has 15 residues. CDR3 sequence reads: CASSQDFGRGETQYF. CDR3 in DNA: TGCGCCAGCAGCCAAGATTTCGGCAGGGGGGAGACCCAGTACTTC.

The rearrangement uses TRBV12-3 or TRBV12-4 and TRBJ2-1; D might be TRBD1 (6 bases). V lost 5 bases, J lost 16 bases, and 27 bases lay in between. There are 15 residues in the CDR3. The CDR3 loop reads CASSPSPTGLEVGFF. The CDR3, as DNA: TGTGCCAGCAGTCCGTCCCCCACAGGGCTTGAAGTCGGCTTCTTC.

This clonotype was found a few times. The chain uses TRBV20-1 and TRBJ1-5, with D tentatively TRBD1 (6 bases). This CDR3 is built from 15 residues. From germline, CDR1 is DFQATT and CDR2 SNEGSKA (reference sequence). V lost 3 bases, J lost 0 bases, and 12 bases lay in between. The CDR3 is CSASSGGHSNQPQHF. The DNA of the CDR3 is TGCAGTGCTAGTTCCGGGGGGCATAGCAATCAGCCCCAGCATTTT.

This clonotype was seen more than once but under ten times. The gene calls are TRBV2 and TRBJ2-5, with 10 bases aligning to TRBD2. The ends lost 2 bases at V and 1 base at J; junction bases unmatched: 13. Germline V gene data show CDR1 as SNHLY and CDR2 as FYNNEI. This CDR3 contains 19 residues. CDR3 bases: TGTGCCAGCAGTGAATCGGCTAGCGGGGGACCCGACGTCCAAGAGACCCAGTACTTC. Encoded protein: CASSESASGGPDVQETQYF.

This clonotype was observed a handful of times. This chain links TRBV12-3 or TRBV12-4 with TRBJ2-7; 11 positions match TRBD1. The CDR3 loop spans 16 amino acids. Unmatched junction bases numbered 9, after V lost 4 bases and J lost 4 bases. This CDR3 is CASSSFQDRGHYEQYF. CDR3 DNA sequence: TGTGCCAGCAGTTCATTTCAGGACAGGGGGCATTACGAGCAGTACTTC.

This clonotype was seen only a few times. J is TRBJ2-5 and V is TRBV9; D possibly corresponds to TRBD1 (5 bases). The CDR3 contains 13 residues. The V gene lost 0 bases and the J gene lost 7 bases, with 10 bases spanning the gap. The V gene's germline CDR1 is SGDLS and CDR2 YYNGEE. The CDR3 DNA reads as TGTGCCAGCAGCGTAGCTACTCAGGGGACCCAGTACTTC. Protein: CASSVATQGTQYF.